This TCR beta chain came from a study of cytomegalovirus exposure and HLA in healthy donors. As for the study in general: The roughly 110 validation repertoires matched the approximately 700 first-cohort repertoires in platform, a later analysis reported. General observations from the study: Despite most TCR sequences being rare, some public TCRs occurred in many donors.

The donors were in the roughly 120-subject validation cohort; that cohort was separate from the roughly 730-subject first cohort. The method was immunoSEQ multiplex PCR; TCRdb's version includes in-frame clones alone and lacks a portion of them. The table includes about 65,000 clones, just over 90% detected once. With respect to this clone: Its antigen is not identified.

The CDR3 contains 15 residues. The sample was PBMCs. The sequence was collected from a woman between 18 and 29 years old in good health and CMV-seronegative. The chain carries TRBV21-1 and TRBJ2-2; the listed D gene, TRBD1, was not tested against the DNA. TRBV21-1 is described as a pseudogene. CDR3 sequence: CASSRTGGSTGELFF. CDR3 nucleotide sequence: TGTGCCAGCAGCAGGACAGGGGGCAGCACCGGGGAGCTGTTTTTT.